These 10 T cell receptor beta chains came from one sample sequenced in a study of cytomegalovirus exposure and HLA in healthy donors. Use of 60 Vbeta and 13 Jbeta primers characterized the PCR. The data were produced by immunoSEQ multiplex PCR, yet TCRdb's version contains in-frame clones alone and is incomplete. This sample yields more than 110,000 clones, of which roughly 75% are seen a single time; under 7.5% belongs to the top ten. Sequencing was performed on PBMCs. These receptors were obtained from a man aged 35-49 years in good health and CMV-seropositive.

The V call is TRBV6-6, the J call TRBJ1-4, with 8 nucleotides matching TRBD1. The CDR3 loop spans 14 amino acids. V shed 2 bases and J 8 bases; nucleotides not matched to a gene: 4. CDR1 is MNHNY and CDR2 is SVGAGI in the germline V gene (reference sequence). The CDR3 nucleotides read TGTGCCAGCAGTTACCAGGGGGCTCGAGAAAAACTGTTTTTT. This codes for CASSYQGAREKLFF.

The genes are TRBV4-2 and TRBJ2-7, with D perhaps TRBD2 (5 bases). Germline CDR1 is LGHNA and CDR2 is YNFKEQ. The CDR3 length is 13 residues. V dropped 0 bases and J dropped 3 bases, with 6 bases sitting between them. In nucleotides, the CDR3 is TGTGCCAGCAGCCAAGATCGGGACTACGAGCAGTACTTC. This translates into CASSQDRDYEQYF.

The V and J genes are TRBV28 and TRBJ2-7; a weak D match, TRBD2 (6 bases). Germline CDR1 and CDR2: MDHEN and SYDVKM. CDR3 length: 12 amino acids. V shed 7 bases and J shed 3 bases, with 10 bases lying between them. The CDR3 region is CASKGLIYEQYF. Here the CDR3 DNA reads TGTGCCAGCAAGGGACTTATCTACGAGCAGTACTTC.

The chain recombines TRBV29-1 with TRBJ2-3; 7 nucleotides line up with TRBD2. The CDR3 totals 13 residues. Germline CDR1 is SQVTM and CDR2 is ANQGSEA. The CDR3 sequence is CTTWEGPRDTQYF. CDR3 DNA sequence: TGCACCACCTGGGAGGGCCCAAGGGATACGCAGTATTTT.

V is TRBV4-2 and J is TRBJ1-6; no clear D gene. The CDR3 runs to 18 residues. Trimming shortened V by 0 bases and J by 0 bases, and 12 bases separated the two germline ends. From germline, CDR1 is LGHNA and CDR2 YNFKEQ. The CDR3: CASSQDWREGSYNSPLHF. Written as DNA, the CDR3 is TGTGCCAGCAGCCAAGATTGGAGGGAGGGCTCCTATAATTCACCCCTCCACTTT.

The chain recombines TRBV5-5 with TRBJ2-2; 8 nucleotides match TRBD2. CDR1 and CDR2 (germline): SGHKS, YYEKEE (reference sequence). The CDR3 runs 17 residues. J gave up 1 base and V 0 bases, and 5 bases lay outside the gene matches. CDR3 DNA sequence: TGTGCCAGCAGCTTGGCCCTTAGCGGGGTGAACACCGGGGAGCTGTTTTTT. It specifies CASSLALSGVNTGELFF.

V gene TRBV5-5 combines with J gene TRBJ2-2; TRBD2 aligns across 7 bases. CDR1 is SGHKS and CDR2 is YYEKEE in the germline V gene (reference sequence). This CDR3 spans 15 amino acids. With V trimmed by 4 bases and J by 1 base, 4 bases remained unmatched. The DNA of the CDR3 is TGTGCCAGCAGCCCCCGCGGGGGGAACACCGGGGAGCTGTTTTTT. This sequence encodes CASSPRGGNTGELFF.

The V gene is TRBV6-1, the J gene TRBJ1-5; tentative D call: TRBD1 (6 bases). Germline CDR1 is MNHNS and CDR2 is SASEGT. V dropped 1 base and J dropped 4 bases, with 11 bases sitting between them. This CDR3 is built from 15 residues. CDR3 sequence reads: CASSEVVGGNQPQHF. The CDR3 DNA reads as TGTGCCAGCAGTGAAGTGGTAGGGGGAAATCAGCCCCAGCATTTT.

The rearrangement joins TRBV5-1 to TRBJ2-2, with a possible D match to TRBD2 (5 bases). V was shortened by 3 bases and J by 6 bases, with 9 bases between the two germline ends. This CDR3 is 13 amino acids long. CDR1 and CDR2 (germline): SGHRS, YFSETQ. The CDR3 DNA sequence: TGCGCCAGCAGCTACTCCGGGGCCGGGGAGCTGTTTTTT. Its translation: CASSYSGAGELFF.

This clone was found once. CDR3 amino acids: CASSQDRSINTEAFF. Here the CDR3 DNA reads TGTGCCAGCAGTCAGGACAGATCAATTAACACTGAAGCTTTCTTT. The chain has TRBV6-5 and TRBJ1-1; weak D call: TRBD1 (6 bases). The CDR3 spans 15 residues. The V and J ends lost 5 bases and 2 bases respectively, with 15 bases between them. CDR1 MNHEY and CDR2 SVGAGI come from the germline V gene.